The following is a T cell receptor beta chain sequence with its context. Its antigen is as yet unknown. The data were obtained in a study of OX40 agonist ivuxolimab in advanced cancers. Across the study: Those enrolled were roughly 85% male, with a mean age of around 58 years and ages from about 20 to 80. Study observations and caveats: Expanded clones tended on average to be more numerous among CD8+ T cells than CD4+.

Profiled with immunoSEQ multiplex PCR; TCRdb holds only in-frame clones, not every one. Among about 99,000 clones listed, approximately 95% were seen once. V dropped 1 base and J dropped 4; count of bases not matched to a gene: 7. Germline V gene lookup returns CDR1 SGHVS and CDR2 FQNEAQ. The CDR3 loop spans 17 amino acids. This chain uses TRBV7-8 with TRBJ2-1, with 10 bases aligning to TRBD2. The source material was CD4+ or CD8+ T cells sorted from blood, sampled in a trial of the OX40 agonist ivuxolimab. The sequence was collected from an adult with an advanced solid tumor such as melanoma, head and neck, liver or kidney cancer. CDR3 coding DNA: TGTGCCAGCAGCTTAGTTTCCGGGACTAGCGAATACAATGAGCAGTTCTTC. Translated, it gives CASSLVSGTSEYNEQFF.